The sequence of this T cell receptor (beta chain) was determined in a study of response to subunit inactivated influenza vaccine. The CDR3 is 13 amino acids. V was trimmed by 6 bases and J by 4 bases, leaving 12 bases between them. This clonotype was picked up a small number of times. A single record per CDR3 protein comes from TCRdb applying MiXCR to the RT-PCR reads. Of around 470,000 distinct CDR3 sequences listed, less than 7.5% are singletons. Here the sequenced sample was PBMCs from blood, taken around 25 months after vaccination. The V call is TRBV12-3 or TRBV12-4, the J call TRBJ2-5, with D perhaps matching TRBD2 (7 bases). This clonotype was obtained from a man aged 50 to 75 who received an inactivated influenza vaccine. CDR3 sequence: CASRIRGGETQYF. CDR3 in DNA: TGTGCCAGCAGGATAAGGGGGGGAGAGACCCAGTACTTC.